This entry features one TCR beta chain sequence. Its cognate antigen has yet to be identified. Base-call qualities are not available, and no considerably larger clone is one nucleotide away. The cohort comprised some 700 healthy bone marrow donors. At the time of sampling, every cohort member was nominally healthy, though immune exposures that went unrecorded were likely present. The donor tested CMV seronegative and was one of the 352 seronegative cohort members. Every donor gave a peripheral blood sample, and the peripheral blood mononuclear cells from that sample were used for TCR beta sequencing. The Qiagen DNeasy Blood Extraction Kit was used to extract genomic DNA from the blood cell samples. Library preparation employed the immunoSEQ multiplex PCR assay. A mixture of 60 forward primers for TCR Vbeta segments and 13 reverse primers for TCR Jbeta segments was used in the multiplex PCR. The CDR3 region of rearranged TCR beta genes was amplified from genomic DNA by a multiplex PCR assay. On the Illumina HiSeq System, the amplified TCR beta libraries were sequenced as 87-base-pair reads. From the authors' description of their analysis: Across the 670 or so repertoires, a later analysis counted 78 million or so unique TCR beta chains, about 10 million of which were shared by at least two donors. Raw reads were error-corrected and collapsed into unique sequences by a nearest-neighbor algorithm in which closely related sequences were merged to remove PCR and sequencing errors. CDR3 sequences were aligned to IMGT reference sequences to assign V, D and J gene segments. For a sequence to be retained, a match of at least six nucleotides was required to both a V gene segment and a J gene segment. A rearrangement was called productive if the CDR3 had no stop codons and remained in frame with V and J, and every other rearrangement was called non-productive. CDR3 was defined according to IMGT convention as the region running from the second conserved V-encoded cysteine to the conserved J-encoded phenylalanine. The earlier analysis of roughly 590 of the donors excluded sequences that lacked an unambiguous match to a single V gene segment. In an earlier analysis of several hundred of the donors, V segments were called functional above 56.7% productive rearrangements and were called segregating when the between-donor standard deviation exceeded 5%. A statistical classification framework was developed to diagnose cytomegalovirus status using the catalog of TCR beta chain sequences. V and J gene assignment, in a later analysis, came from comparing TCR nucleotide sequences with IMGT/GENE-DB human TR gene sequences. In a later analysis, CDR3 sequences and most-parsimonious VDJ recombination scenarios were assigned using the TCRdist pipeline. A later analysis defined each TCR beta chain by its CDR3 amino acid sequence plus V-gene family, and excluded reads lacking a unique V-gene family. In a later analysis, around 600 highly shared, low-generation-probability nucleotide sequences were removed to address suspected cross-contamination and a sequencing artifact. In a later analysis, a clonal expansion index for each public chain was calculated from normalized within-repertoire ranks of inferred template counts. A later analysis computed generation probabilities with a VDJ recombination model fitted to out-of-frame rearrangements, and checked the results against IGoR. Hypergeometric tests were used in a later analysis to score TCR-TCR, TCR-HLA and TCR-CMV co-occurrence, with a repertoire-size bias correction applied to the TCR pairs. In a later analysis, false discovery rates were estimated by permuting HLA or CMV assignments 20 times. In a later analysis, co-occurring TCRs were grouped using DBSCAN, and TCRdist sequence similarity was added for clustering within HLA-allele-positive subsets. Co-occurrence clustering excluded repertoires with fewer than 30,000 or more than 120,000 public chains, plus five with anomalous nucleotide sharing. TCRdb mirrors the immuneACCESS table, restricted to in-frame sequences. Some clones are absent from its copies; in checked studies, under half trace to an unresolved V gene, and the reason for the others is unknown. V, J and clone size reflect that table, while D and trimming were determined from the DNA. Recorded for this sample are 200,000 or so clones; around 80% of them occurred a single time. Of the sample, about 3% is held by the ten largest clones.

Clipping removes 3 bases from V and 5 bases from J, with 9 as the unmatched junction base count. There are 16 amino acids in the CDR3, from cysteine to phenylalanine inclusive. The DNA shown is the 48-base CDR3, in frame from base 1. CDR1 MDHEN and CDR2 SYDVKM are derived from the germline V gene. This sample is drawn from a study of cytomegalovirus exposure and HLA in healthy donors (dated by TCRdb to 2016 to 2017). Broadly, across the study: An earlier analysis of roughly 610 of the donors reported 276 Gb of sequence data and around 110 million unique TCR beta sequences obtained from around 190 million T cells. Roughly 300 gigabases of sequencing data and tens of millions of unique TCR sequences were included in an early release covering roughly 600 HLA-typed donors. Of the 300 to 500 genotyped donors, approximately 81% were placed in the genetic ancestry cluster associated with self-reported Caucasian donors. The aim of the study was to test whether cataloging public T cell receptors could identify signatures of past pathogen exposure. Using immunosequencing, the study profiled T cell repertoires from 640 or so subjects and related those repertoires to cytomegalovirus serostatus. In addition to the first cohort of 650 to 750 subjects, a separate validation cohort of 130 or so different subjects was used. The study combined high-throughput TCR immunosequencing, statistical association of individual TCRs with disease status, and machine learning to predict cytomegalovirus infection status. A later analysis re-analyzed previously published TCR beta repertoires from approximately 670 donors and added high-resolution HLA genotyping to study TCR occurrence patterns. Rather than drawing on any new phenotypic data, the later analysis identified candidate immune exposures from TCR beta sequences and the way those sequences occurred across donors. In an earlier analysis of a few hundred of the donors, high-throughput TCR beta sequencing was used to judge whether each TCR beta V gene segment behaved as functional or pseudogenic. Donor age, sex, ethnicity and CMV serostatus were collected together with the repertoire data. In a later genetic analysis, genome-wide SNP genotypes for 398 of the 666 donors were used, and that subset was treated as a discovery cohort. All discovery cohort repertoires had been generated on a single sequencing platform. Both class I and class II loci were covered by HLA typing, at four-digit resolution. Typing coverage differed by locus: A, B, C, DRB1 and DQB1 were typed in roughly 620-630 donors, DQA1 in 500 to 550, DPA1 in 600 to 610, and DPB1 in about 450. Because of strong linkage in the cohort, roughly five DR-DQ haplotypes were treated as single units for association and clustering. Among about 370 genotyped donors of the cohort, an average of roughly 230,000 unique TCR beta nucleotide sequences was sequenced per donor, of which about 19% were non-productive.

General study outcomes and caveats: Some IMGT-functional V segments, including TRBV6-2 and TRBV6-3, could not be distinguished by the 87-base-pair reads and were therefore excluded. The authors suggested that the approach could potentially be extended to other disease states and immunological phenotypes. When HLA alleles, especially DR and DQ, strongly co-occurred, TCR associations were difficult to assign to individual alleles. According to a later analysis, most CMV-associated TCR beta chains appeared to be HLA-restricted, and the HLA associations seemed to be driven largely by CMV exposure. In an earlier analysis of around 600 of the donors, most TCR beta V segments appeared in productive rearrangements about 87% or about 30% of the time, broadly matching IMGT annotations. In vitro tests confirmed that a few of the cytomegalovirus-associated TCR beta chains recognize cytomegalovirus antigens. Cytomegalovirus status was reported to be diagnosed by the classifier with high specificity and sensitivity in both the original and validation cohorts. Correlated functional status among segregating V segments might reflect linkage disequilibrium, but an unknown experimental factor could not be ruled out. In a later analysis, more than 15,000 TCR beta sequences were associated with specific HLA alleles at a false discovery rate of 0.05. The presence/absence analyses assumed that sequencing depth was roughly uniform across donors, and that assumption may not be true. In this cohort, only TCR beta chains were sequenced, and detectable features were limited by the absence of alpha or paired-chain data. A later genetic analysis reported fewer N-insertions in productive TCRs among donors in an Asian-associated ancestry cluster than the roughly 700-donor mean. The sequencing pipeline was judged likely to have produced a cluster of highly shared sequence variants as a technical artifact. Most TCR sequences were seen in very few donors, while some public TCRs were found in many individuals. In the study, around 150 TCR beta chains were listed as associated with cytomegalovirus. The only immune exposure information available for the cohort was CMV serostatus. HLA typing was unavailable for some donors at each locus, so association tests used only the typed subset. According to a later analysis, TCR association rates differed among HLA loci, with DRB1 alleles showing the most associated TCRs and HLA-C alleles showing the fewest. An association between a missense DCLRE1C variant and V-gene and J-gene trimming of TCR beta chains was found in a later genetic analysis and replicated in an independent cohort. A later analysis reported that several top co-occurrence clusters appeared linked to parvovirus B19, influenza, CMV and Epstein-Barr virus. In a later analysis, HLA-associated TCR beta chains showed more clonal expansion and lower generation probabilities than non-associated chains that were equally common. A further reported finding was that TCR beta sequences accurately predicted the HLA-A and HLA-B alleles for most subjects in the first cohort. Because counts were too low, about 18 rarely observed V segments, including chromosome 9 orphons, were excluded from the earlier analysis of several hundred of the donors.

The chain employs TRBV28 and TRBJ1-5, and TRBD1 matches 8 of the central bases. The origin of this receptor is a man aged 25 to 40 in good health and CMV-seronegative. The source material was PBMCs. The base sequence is TGTGCCAGCAGTTTCCCATCCGGGACAGGAGATCAGCCCCAGCATTTT. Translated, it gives CASSFPSGTGDQPQHF.